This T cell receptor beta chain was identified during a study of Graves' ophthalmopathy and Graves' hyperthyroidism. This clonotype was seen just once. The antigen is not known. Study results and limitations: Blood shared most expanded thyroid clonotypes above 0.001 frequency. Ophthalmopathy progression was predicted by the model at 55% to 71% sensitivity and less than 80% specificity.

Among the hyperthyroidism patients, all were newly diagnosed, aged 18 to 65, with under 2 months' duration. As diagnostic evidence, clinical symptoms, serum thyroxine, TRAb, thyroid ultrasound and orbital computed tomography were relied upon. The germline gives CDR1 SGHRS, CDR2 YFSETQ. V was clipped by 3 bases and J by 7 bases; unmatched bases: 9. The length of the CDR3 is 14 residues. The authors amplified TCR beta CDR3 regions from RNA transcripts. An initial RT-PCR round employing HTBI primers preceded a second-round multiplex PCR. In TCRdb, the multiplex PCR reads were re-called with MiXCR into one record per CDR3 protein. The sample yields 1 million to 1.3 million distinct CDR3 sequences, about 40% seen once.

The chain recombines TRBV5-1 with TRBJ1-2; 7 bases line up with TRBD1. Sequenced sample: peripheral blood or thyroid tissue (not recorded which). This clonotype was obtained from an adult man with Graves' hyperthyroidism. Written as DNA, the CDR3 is TGCGCCAGCAGCTACGCGGGACAGTCAAGTGGCTACACCTTC. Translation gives CASSYAGQSSGYTF.